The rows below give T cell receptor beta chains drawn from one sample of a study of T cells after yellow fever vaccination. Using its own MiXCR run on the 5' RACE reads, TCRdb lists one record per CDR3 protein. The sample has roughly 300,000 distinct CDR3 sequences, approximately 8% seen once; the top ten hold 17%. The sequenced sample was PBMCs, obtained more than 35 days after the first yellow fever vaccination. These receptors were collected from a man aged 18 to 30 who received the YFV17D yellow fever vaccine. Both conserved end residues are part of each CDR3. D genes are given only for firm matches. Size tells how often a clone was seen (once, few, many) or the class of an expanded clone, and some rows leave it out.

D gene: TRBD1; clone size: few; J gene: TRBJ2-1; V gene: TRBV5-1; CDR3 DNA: TGCGCCAGCAGCTGGACAGGGATGGATGAGCAGTTCTTC; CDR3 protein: CASSWTGMDEQFF
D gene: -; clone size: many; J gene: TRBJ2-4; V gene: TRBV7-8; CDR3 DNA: TGTGCCAGCAGCCCCCAGAGGGGGGGAAACATTCAGTACTTC; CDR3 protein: CASSPQRGGNIQYF
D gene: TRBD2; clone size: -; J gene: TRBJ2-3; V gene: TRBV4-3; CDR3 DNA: TGCGCCAGCAGCCAAGGCTGGACTAGCGGGGGCGCAGATACGCAGTATTTT; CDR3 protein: CASSQGWTSGGADTQYF
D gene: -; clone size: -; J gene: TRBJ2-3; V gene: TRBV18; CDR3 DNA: TGTGCCAGCTCAACCAACCCCCCAGATACGCAGTATTTT; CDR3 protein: CASSTNPPDTQYF
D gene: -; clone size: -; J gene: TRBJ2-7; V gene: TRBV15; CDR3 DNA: TGTGCCACCAGCAGAGATAAAGGGGAGCAGTACTTC; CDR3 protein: CATSRDKGEQYF
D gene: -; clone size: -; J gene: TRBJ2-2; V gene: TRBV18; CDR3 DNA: TGTGCCAGCTCACCAGCAGGGTGGAACACCGGGGAGCTGTTTTTT; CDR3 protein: CASSPAGWNTGELFF
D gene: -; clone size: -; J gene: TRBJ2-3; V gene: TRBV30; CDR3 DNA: TGTGCCTGGAGTGTGATGACAGATACGCAGTATTTT; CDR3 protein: CAWSVMTDTQYF
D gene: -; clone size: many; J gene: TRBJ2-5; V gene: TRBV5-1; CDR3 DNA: TGCGCCAGCAGCTTGGACCCACAAACCAAAGAGACCCAGTACTTC; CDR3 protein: CASSLDPQTKETQYF
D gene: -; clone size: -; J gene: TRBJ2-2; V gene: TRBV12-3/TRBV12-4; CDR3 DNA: TGTGCCAGCACCGAAGACGGGGAGCTGTTTTTT; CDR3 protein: CASTEDGELFF
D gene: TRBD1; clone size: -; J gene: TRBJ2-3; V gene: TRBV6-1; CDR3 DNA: TGTGCCAGCAGGACAGGGTTGGGGGACACAGATACGCAGTATTTT; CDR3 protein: CASRTGLGDTDTQYF
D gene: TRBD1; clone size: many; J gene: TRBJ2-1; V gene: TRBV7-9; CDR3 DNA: TGTGCCAGCAGCCTCCAGGGGGCGCTCAACTATGAGCAGTTCTTC; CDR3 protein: CASSLQGALNYEQFF
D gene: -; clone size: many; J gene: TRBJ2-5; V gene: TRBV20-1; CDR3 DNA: TGCAGTGCTAGGGGGGAATTACAAGAGACCCAGTACTTC; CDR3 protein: CSARGELQETQYF
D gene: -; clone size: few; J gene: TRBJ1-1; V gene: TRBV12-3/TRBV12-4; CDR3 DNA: TGTGCCAGCAGCGGGGTGGGGAGCCTGGGAACTGAAGCTTTCTTT; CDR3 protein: CASSGVGSLGTEAFF
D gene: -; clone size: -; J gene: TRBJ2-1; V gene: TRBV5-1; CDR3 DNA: TGCGCCAGCAGCTTGGCCTTAGGAATGAGCTACAATGAGCAGTTCTTC; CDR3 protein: CASSLALGMSYNEQFF
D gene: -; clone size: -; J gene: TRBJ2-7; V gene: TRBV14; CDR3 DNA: TGTGCCAGCAGCCAAGCTGGTTACGAGCAGTACTTC; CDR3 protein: CASSQAGYEQYF
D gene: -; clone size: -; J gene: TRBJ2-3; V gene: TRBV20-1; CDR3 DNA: TGCAGTGCTAGAGGAACCAGGGGAGGGGGAACAGATACGCAGTATTTT; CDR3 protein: CSARGTRGGGTDTQYF
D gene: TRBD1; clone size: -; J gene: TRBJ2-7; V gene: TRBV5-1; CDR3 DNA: TGCGCCAGCAGCTTGGGCCAGACAGGGGAAAGCTACGAGCAGTACTTC; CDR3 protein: CASSLGQTGESYEQYF
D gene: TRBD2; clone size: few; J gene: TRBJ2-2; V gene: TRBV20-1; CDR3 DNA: TGCAGTGCTCGTAGCGGGGGGCCGCGCACCGGGGAGCTGTTTTTT; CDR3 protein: CSARSGGPRTGELFF
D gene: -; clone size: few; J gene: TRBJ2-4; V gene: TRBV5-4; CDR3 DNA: TGTGCCAGCAGACAAGACGTAGCCAAAAACATTCAGTACTTC; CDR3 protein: CASRQDVAKNIQYF
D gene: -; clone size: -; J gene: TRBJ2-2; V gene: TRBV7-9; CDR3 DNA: TGTGCCAGCAGCCCCAATGCATGGAGGGAGCTGTTTTTT; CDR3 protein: CASSPNAWRELFF
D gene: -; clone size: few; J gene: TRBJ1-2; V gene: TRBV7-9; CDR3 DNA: TGTGCCAGCAACCTTATGGGCGACCTCACCTTC; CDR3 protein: CASNLMGDLTF
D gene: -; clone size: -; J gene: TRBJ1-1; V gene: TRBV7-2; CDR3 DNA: TGTGCCAGCAGCAGCGCAGGGAGCCACACTGAAGCTTTCTTT; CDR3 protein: CASSSAGSHTEAFF
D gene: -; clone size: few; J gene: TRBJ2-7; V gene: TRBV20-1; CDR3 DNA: TGCAGTGCTAGACCAGGGGTGTACGAGCAGTACTTC; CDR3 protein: CSARPGVYEQYF
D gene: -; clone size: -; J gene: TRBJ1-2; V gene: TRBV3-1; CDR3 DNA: TGTGCCAGCAGCCAAGTCCGGGGGCTGGTGTATGGCTACACCTTC; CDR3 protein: CASSQVRGLVYGYTF
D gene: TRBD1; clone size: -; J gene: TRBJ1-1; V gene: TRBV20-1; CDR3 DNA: TGCAGTGCTATAGGGACAGTGAACACTGAAGCTTTCTTT; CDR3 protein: CSAIGTVNTEAFF
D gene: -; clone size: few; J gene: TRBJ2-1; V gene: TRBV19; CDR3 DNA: TGTGCCAGTAGTATGGGGGGAAGCAATGAGCAGTTCTTC; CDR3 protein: CASSMGGSNEQFF